This TCR beta chain was captured by sequencing in a study of shared clonotypes between healthy human individuals (dated by TCRdb to 2018 to 2021). With respect to the entire study: A couple of women and a few men aged 18 to 49 years were included in the cohort. For each donor, CD4 naive and CD4 memory were each given three plates, CD8 naive was given two plates, and CD8 memory was given one plate. To estimate repertoire size and how much clonotypes are shared between individuals, the study performed deep sequencing of blood TCR repertoires from five healthy adults. Different laboratories and diverse techniques were used to prepare libraries and sequence TCR repertoires, to increase sequencing depth and limit assay-specific biases. Leukapheresis yielded between about 0.94 and 9.5 billion PBMCs per donor.

What the research found in general, with its limitations: Sampling was limited to blood, and TCR repertoires in tissue likely differ from TCR repertoires in blood. Higher generation probabilities were observed for clonotypes shared by all four sorted-subset donors than for non-shared clonotypes. Pairwise subsampling indicated that sequencing depth was expected to affect the degree of clonotype sharing among donors. Estimated clonotype richness was generally larger for naive than for memory subsets. Because the study included a small number of donors, the genetic and exposure-history diversity represented was limited. Sharing across a few donors was observed for about 5% of naive CD4, less than 4% of naive CD8, roughly 2.3% of memory CD4, and around 0.42% of memory CD8 clonotypes. Rarefaction of sorted-subset datasets indicated incomplete sequencing despite the large sequencing depth.

Healthy HIV-negative adults with no recently reported acute infections or vaccinations were included as donors. Every donor was a Caucasian adult living in Nashville, Tennessee, USA. CD4+ T cells were enriched through magnetic negative selection, after which naive cells were positively selected on CD45RA and the remaining negative fraction served as the memory subset. Blood was obtained by leukapheresis, after which PBMCs were separated by Ficoll-Histopaque density gradient centrifugation and cryopreserved in liquid nitrogen vapor phase. Purity and quantity of every magnetically sorted T cell population were checked by analytical flow cytometry. From each sorted fraction, genomic DNA was isolated and quantified by UV absorbance on a Nanodrop 2000c. TCR CDR3 regions were amplified from genomic DNA by multiplex PCR using the deep immunoSEQ assay. Extracted genomic DNA from each cell subset was spread evenly across all wells of several immunoSEQ 96-well plates, with each plate serving as a replicate. For sorted subsets, each replicate PCR was loaded with around 200 ng genomic DNA, equivalent to 30,000 or so T cell genomes. The purified libraries were quantified using a Qubit 3.0 fluorometer, sized with a Bioanalyzer 2100, and then quantified again using the KAPA Library Quantification kit. Each immunoSEQ 96-well plate was sequenced on its own single-read 150-cycle Illumina NextSeq 550 flow cell. Under the source paper's analysis protocol: The immunoSEQ output contained only junctional sequences without quality scores, so filtering could not match that applied to full-length reads. Sequences were annotated with PyIR, a Python wrapper for IgBLAST v1.9, and V/J genes and CDR3 were assigned using IMGT germline references. Reads were filtered out if the reads had weak V/J assignments (E-value above 1e-6), no CDR3, stop codons, out-of-frame junctions, or ambiguous translated residues. V3J clonotypes were defined by identical inferred V gene, J gene, and CDR3 amino acid sequence. Percentage overlap between repertoires was calculated by dividing the number of shared unique clonotypes by the size of the smaller repertoire. Richness of each repertoire was evaluated using RTK rarefaction, the Chao1 estimator, and Recon v2.1 estimates of unobserved clonotypes. Generation probabilities were computed with OLGA for all TCRbeta clonotypes obtained by the gDNA method from four donors. The table comes from immuneACCESS by way of TCRdb, which keeps in-frame sequences with V and J called. Part of the clones is missing from these tables; in studies checked, under half for an unresolved V gene and the rest for unknown reasons. V, J and clone size derive from that table, while D and trimming were established from the DNA sequence. In this sample the table shows about 1 million clones, roughly 75% of which occur a single time. Together, the top ten hold about 1.5% of the sample.

This clone was recorded once. This clone's antigen is unknown. No per-base quality is available; no much larger clone lies one base away. Sequencing was carried out using memory CD4+ T cells sorted from blood. The sample's cell subset or site, from its label and the paper: CD45RA-negative fraction. This TCR was recovered from a man aged 18 to 29 in good health.

The CDR3 loop reads CASSFGDRKNTEAFF. The DNA sequence is given as TGTGCCAGCAGTTTCGGGGACAGAAAGAACACTGAAGCTTTCTTT. Recombination connected TRBV28 to TRBJ1-1; the central 7 bases match TRBD1. The germline V gene specifies MDHEN as CDR1 and SYDVKM as CDR2. From V the trimming removes 3 bases and from J it removes 1 base, while the gene matches leave 5 bases of the junction unaccounted for. The CDR3 contains 15 residues, cysteine and phenylalanine counted. The read is trimmed to its CDR3 DNA, 45 bases read in frame from base 1.